This record looks at one T cell receptor beta chain sequence and its context. Its antigen is unknown. The data are from a study of cytomegalovirus exposure and HLA in healthy donors. Study-wide points: Later analysis associated a missense DCLRE1C variant with TCR beta V- and J-gene trimming. TCR beta chains associated with HLA were, in a later analysis, more clonally expanded than equally common others.

This CDR3 comprises 12 residues. The germline V gene encodes CDR1 GTSNPN and CDR2 SVGIG (reference sequence). V lost 2 bases to trimming and J lost 7 bases, with 8 bases between them. The PCR made use of 60 Vbeta and 13 Jbeta primers. Per the study methods: A follow-up analysis tallied tens of millions of unique TCR beta chains, roughly 11 million shared. The repertoire was sequenced with immunoSEQ multiplex PCR; TCRdb's copy has only in-frame clones and lacks some. The DNA was the basis for D and trimming; V, J and clone size are from that table. The sample carries approximately 150,000 clones, more than 75% recorded once.

The chain uses TRBV30 and TRBJ1-4, with D unresolved. The receptor was derived from a woman in her late teens or twenties in good health and CMV-seropositive. The source material was PBMCs. DNA of the CDR3: TGTGCCTGGAGTTGGGAGGCTGAAAAACTGTTTTTT. It encodes CAWSWEAEKLFF.